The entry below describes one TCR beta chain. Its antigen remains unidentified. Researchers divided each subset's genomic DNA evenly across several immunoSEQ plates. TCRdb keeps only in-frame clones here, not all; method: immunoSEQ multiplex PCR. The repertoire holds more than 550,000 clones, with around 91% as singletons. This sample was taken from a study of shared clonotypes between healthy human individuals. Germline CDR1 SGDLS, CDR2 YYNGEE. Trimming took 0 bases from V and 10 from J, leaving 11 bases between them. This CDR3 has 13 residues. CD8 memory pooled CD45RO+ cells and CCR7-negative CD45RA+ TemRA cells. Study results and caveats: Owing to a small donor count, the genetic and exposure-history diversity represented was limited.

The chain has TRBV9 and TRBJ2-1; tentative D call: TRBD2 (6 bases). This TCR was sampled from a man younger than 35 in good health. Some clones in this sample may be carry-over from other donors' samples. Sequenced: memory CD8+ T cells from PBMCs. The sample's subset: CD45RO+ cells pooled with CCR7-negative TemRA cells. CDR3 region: CASSVALGLEQFF. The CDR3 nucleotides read TGTGCCAGCAGCGTAGCTCTGGGACTCGAGCAGTTCTTC.